This is a list of T cell receptor beta chains from one sample in a study of blood T cell repertoires in COVID-19. Libraries were prepared by immunoSEQ multiplex PCR; TCRdb keeps only in-frame clonotypes and omits some of them. The profile shows about 47,000 clones, around 86% of them singletons. The sample consisted of peripheral blood. These receptor sequences come from a man in his sixties with active COVID-19. CDR3s include the opening cysteine and the closing phenylalanine or tryptophan. Only some rows state a clone size, as once, few, many or a class for expanded clones.

>medium-sized|TRBV6-5|TRBJ1-2
CASRDIRTDNYGYTF
>NA|TRBV5-6|TRBJ1-6
CASSLGDRGPTPLHF
>NA|TRBV5-1|TRBJ1-2
CASSSPSRDYGYTF
>NA|TRBV4-1|TRBJ2-1
CASSQEGLARFF
>NA|TRBV6-5|TRBJ2-5
CASSTFQVEYF
>NA|TRBV6-6|TRBJ2-5
CASSYSRGQGETQYF
>NA|TRBV27|TRBJ2-3
CASRTPVSSGSIRGTDTQYF
>few|TRBV7-9|TRBJ1-3
CASSQPQGDRGNTIYF
>NA|TRBV19|TRBJ2-7
CASSISTGVAEQYF
>NA|TRBV2|TRBJ2-2
CASRGTSGRIGELFF
>NA|TRBV27|TRBJ2-7
CASSLGGPSYEQYF
>NA|TRBV10-1|TRBJ1-5
CATNAGQGPHSRSQHF
>NA|TRBV5-4|TRBJ2-5
CASSFGAGEETQYF
>NA|TRBV6-1|TRBJ2-1
CASSGQREGPYNEQFF